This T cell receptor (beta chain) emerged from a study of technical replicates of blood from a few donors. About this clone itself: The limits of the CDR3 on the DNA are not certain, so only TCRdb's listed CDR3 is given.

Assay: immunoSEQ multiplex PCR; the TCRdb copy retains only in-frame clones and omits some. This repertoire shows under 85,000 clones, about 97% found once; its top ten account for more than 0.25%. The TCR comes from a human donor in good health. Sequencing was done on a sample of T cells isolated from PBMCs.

The CDR3 region is CASSPAVWRGNTGELFF. J is TRBJ2-2 and V is TRBV28; the tabulated D call, TRBD2, remains unverified against the DNA. The CDR3 length is 17 residues, termini included. The germline V gene has CDR1 MDHEN and CDR2 SYDVKM.